This T cell receptor (beta chain) emerged from a study of neurological immune-mediated disorders. This clonotype was seen at least ten times. Synthesis of cDNA was carried out by template-switch 5'RACE. The reaction used 10-nucleotide random UMIs. The yield of each sequencing run was over 170 million TCR-beta sequences from 15-18 subjects. TCRdb recomputed calls from the 5' RACE reads with MiXCR, one row per CDR3 protein. The sample includes about 69,000 distinct CDR3 sequences, around 4.2% of them seen just once. The sequence came from a man aged 25 to 40 with multiple sclerosis. The sample taken for sequencing was PBMCs.

CDR3 sequence: CSARDSRTDTQYF. The DNA for the CDR3 is TGCAGTGCAAGGGACAGCCGCACAGATACGCAGTATTTT. The rearrangement uses TRBV20-1 and TRBJ2-3, with 7 bases aligning to TRBD1. The CDR3 runs 13 residues. CDR1 and CDR2 (germline): DFQATT, SNEGSKA (reference sequence). V lost 6 bases and J lost 1; bases outside the gene matches: 4.